This T cell receptor (beta chain) derives from a study of blood T cell repertoires in COVID-19. Turning to the study itself: T cells, B-cell-depleted T cells, or PBMCs supplied cDNA or gDNA.

TCRdb's table, derived via immunoSEQ multiplex PCR, lists solely in-frame clones and lacks some. The sample consists of a few hundred thousand clones, 90% of them appearing once. Specimen: PBMCs or T cells enriched from blood (not recorded which). This receptor was obtained from a woman between 18 and 30 years old with acute COVID-19.

The CDR3 here is CASSPTGGASYGYTF. The CDR3 DNA is TGTGCCAGCAGCCCAACAGGGGGCGCGAGTTATGGCTACACCTTC. V and J are TRBV7-9 and TRBJ1-2; 9 bases fit TRBD1. The CDR3 length is 15 residues. CDR1 and CDR2 from the germline V gene are SEHNR and FQNEAQ (reference sequence). J was trimmed by 5 bases and V by 5 bases; bases with no gene match: 9.